Each of the 10 T cell receptor beta chains below was sequenced from the same sample in a study of PD-1 blockade in classical Hodgkin lymphoma. TCRdb's copy holds only in-frame clones and misses some; the assay was immunoSEQ multiplex PCR. The table includes roughly 40,000 clones, around nine tenths detected once. Relapse was seen in all patients after autologous stem cell transplantation, and brentuximab vedotin exposure was variable. This specimen consisted of peripheral blood mononuclear cells (PBMCs), obtained at baseline. Receptors were obtained from a human donor with classical Hodgkin lymphoma.

The chain has TRBV27 and TRBJ2-7; D remains unclear. The germline CDR1 and CDR2 sequences are MNHEY and SMNVEV (reference sequence). This CDR3 is built from 15 residues. Trimming left V 4 bases short and J 2 bases short, with 15 bases between. The CDR3 is CASSYRTAGTYEQYF. The CDR3 DNA follows: TGTGCCAGCAGTTATAGGACGGCAGGAACCTACGAGCAGTACTTC.

This clone was observed a handful of times. This chain uses TRBV4-1 with TRBJ2-7; a weak D match, TRBD1 (5 bases). This CDR3 has 13 residues. CDR1 and CDR2 from the germline V gene are MGHRA and YSYEKL. The V and J ends lost 1 base and 6 bases respectively, with 10 bases between them. CDR3 residues: CASSQVNQGEQYF. In nucleotides, the CDR3 is TGCGCCAGCAGCCAAGTTAACCAGGGCGAGCAGTACTTC.

V and J are TRBV28 and TRBJ1-5, with 8 bases fitting TRBD1. Unmatched junction bases numbered 6, after V lost 0 bases and J lost 8 bases. Germline V CDR1 and CDR2: MDHEN, SYDVKM. The CDR3 is 15 residues long. In nucleotides, the CDR3 is TGTGCCAGCAGTTTATGGGACAGGGCGTCTAAGCCCCAGCATTTT. This translates into CASSLWDRASKPQHF.

V usage is TRBV6-1 and J usage is TRBJ1-5; tentative D call: TRBD1 (6 bases). V shed 4 bases and J shed 3 bases, with 10 bases lying between them. This CDR3 is built from 14 residues. Germline values: CDR1 MNHNS, CDR2 SASEGT. The CDR3 here is CASSATGNNQPQHF. CDR3 coding DNA: TGTGCCAGCAGTGCAACAGGGAACAATCAGCCCCAGCATTTT.

The chain recombines TRBV5-1 with TRBJ2-6, with D tentatively TRBD1 (5 bases). The CDR3 covers 17 residues. Germline loops: CDR1 SGHRS, CDR2 YFSETQ. The V gene lost 3 bases and the J gene lost 0 bases, with 13 bases spanning the gap. The CDR3 DNA follows: TGCGCCAGCAGCTCGATAGGACATTCCTCTGGGGCCAACGTCCTGACTTTC. Amino acids: CASSSIGHSSGANVLTF.

This clone appeared once. The chain employs TRBV18 and TRBJ1-5; 7 positions agree with TRBD1. CDR3 length: 15 amino acids. Losses at the gene ends were 6 bases for V and 4 bases for J; bases not matched to a gene: 9. Germline V gene data show CDR1 as KGHSH and CDR2 as LQKENI. CDR3 protein: CASSPPGTENQPQHF. For the CDR3, the DNA is TGTGCCAGCTCGCCTCCCGGGACAGAGAATCAGCCCCAGCATTTT.

This clone came up a few times. The V and J genes are TRBV6-4 and TRBJ2-2, with 7 nucleotides matching TRBD2. Germline V gene sequence: CDR1 MRHNA, CDR2 SNTAGT. V trimming: 8 bases; J trimming: 0 bases; junction bases outside the gene matches: 3. The CDR3 spans 14 residues. The CDR3 region is CASGEGTNTGELFF. CDR3 bases: TGTGCCAGCGGGGAGGGAACGAACACCGGGGAGCTGTTTTTT.

Only one count was recorded for this clone. This chain links TRBV2 with TRBJ1-1; D ambiguous. The germline V gene has CDR1 SNHLY and CDR2 FYNNEI. The CDR3 spans 15 residues. Between the trimmed V and J ends, which lost 2 bases and 0 bases, there was a span of 10 bases. The CDR3 DNA follows: TGTGCCAGCAGTGAATCTTGGATATTGAACACTGAAGCTTTCTTT. This encodes CASSESWILNTEAFF.

The V and J genes are TRBV7-3 and TRBJ2-2; TRBD2 is a possible D gene (6 bases). The CDR3 totals 18 residues. CDR1 and CDR2 (germline): SGHTA, FQGTGA. V was trimmed by 1 base and J by 5 bases, leaving 20 bases between them. The CDR3 nucleotides are TGTGCCAGCAGCTTAAACGGCGCGGGGCCCCGAAGGACCGGGGAGCTGTTTTTT. Its protein product is CASSLNGAGPRRTGELFF.

This clone was seen only a few times. DNA of the CDR3: TGTGCCAGCAGCTTACTAGCCCGGACAGTTAGCACAGATACGCAGTATTTT. It specifies CASSLLARTVSTDTQYF. The chain is built from TRBV7-2 and TRBJ2-3, with a tentative D call TRBD1 (6 bases). The CDR3 covers 17 residues. Germline loops: CDR1 SGHTA, CDR2 FQGNSA. Trimming took off 2 bases at V and 0 bases at J, with 15 bases between the two ends.